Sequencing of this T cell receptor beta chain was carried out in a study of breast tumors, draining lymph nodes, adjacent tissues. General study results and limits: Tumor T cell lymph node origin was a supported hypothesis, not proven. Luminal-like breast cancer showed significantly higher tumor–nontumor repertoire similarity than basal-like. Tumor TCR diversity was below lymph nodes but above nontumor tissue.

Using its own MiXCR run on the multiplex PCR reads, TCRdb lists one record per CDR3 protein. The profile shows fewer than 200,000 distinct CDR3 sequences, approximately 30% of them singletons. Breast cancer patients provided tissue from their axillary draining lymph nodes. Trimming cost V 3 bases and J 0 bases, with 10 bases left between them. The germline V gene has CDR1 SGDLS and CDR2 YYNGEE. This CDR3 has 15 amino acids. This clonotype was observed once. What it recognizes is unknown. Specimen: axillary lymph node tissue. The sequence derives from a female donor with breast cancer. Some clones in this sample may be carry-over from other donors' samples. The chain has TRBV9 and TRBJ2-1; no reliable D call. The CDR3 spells CASSAFANSYNEQFF. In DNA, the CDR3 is TGTGCCAGCAGCGCCTTCGCTAACTCCTACAATGAGCAGTTCTTC.